This TCR beta chain was recorded in a study of graft-versus-host responses after intestinal transplantation. Across the whole study: Isolated intestinal, liver-intestinal, or multivisceral transplants had been given to the recipients. Recipients uniformly received anti-thymocyte globulin induction, followed by tacrolimus and steroids for two to four years.

Losses at the gene ends were 5 bases for V and 0 bases for J; bases not matched to a gene: 12. This CDR3 is 18 amino acids long. Germline values: CDR1 SEHNR, CDR2 FQNEAQ (reference sequence). Clones were read by immunoSEQ multiplex PCR, and TCRdb kept only the in-frame ones, dropping some. The data show around 30,000 clones, with roughly nine tenths seen just once and approximately 10% held by the top ten. V and J are TRBV7-9 and TRBJ2-1, with 8 bases aligning to TRBD1. The sample consisted of PBMCs, taken approximately 460 days after intestinal transplantation. The source of this sequence is a human patient who received an intestinal transplant, so some T cells may come from the graft donor. The CDR3, as DNA: TGTGCCAGCAGCCCCGAGGGACAGGACAGAAGCTCCTACAATGAGCAGTTCTTC. This gives the protein CASSPEGQDRSSYNEQFF.